Here is one TCR beta chain with its context. Its antigen is not known. Germline assignment: CDR1 SEHNR and CDR2 FQNEAQ (reference sequence). The length of the CDR3 is 16 residues. J gave up 8 bases and V 5 bases, and 15 bases lay outside the gene matches. This sample is part of a study of pediatric ulcerative colitis. General observations from the study: Compared with controls, ulcerative colitis showed greater blood-rectum clone sharing.

Sequencing was at survey level. Measured with immunoSEQ multiplex PCR; TCRdb has only the in-frame clones, and not every one. In the table there are 55,000 to 75,000 clones, 85% to 90% of which are singletons. The diagnostic colonoscopy in ulcerative colitis patients preceded any immunosuppressive treatment. V gene TRBV7-9 combines with J gene TRBJ1-2, with 9 bases matching TRBD1. This receptor was taken from a boy aged 5-17 years with severe ulcerative colitis. The source material was blood. CDR3 nucleotide sequence: TGTGCCAGCAGCCCGGGATGGGACAGGGAGGGCTCCGGCTACACCTTC. Translated, it gives CASSPGWDREGSGYTF.